Given below is one T cell receptor beta chain in context. The antigen remains unidentified. The repertoire was sequenced with immunoSEQ multiplex PCR; TCRdb's copy has only in-frame clones and lacks some. The sample consists of about 65,000 clones, roughly 87% of them appearing once. These data originate in a study of OX40 agonist ivuxolimab in advanced cancers. Study summary: One patient with hepatocellular carcinoma and two with cutaneous melanoma, three in all, had partial responses. Findings and caveats of the study: Antigen specificity of clonally expanded peripheral T cells was not established.

V shed 1 base and J shed 7 bases, with 14 bases lying between them. Germline CDR1 SGHRS, CDR2 YFSETQ. CDR3 length: 14 amino acids. The receptor's source is an adult with an advanced solid tumor such as melanoma, head and neck, liver or kidney cancer. The chain carries TRBV5-1 and TRBJ1-2; D is undetermined. The sequencing here drew on CD4+ or CD8+ T cells sorted from blood, taken in a trial of the OX40 agonist ivuxolimab. DNA of the CDR3: TGCGCCAGCAGCTTGTCAGGAGGGAACGGTGGCTACACCTTC. The encoded protein is CASSLSGGNGGYTF.